These 26 T cell receptor beta chains were sequenced from one sample in a study of cytomegalovirus exposure and HLA in healthy donors. Researchers ran the PCR with 60 Vbeta and 13 Jbeta primers. Clones were sequenced by immunoSEQ multiplex PCR, and TCRdb holds only the in-frame ones, with some missing. Seen here are about 190,000 clones, 70% to 80% observed once, and the top ten hold roughly 1.5%. The sample comprised PBMCs. These receptors were collected from a woman in her forties or fifties in good health and CMV-seronegative.

The chain combines TRBV19 with TRBJ2-2; TRBD2 is a possible D gene (5 bases). Germline CDR1 and CDR2: LNHDA and SQIVND (reference sequence). The V and J ends lost 3 bases and 4 bases respectively, with 9 bases between them. The CDR3 runs 14 residues. CDR3 protein: CASSIISGTGELFF. In nucleotides, the CDR3 is TGTGCCAGTAGTATTATCAGCGGCACCGGGGAGCTGTTTTTT.

The chain carries TRBV5-1 and TRBJ2-4, with 13 bases aligning to TRBD2. Trimming cost V 4 bases and J 4 bases; bases outside gene matches: 2. CDR3 length: 15 residues. From germline, CDR1 is SGHRS and CDR2 YFSETQ. CDR3 amino acids: CASSRTSGGKNIQYF. The CDR3 DNA sequence: TGCGCCAGCAGCAGGACTAGCGGGGGAAAAAACATTCAGTACTTC. The whole variable domain, filled in from reference TRBV5-1 and TRBJ2-4, reads KAGVTQTPRYLIKTRGQQVTLSCSPISGHRSVSWYQQTPGQGLQFLFEYFSETQRNKGNFPGRFSGRQFSNSRSEMNVSTLELGDSALYLCASSRTSGGKNIQYFGAGTRLSVL.

V usage is TRBV15 and J usage is TRBJ1-6, with 7 bases fitting TRBD1. There are 14 residues in the CDR3. Losses at the gene ends were 5 bases for V and 7 bases for J; bases not matched to a gene: 5. Germline values: CDR1 LNHNV, CDR2 YYDKDF (reference sequence). The CDR3 DNA reads TGTGCCACCAGCGGGGACAGCCGAAATTCACCCCTCCACTTT. This sequence encodes CATSGDSRNSPLHF.

This chain links TRBV4-3 with TRBJ2-1; 13 positions agree with TRBD2. V gave up 1 base and J gave up 7 bases; unmatched junction bases: 4. CDR1 and CDR2 (germline): LGHNA, YSLEER. This CDR3 has 16 amino acids. The CDR3 is CASSQATSGGENEQFF. CDR3 DNA sequence: TGCGCCAGCAGCCAAGCTACTAGCGGGGGGGAGAATGAGCAGTTCTTC.

Note on this clone: A read error may produce the germline difference seen at one junction end. Other DNA sequences of this sample code for an identical CDR3. The chain employs TRBV7-2 and TRBJ2-3; D is undetermined. CDR1 SGHTA and CDR2 FQGNSA come from the germline V gene. The CDR3 is 14 residues long. The CDR3, as DNA: TGTGCCAGTAGCTTAGTCCGGAGTGGAGATACGCAGTATTTT. Encoded protein: CASSLVRSGDTQYF.

The chain carries TRBV5-6 and TRBJ1-1; TRBD1 agrees at 9 bases. This CDR3 comprises 16 residues. V shed 0 bases, J shed 11 bases, and the junction held 14 bases outside the gene matches. CDR1 is SGHDT and CDR2 is YYEEEE in the germline V gene. The CDR3 DNA follows: TGTGCCAGCAGCTTGGCCCTCCCGGGACAGGGTGGGAGGGCTTTCTTT. Its translation is CASSLALPGQGGRAFF.

The V call is TRBV7-2, the J call TRBJ1-1; perhaps TRBD1 as D (5 bases). The CDR3 is 15 amino acids. V lost 3 bases to trimming and J lost 1 base, with 12 bases between them. Germline assignment: CDR1 SGHTA and CDR2 FQGNSA. CDR3 nucleotides: TGTGCCAGCAGCTTGCAGGGATCTGGGAACACTGAAGCTTTCTTT. This encodes CASSLQGSGNTEAFF.

In this sample, this clone turned up a few times. This chain connects TRBV6-5 to TRBJ1-2; D might be TRBD1 (5 bases). Germline V gene sequence: CDR1 MNHEY, CDR2 SVGAGI. The CDR3 is 11 residues long. V was cut by 5 bases and J by 9 bases, with 10 bases left in between. CDR3 sequence reads: CASSKEGSYTF. CDR3 nucleotides: TGTGCCAGCAGTAAGGAGGGGAGCTACACCTTC.

This clone was counted a single time. The rearrangement joins TRBV28 to TRBJ1-3; 7 bases fit TRBD1. Germline V gene data show CDR1 as MDHEN and CDR2 as SYDVKM. Germline trimming cut 7 bases from V and 5 bases from J; bases unmatched to any gene: 8. This CDR3 has 14 residues. CDR3 nucleotides: TGTGCCAGCACCCCGGGACAGCTTAGAAACACCATATATTTT. Translating it yields CASTPGQLRNTIYF.

The chain links TRBV7-2 to TRBJ1-2; TRBD1 aligns across 7 bases. The length of the CDR3 is 14 residues. Losses at the gene ends were 5 bases for V and 3 bases for J; bases not matched to a gene: 6. CDR1 and CDR2 from the germline V gene are SGHTA and FQGNSA. This chain's CDR3 is CASSAGQLHYGYTF. DNA of the CDR3: TGTGCCAGCAGCGCGGGACAGCTCCACTATGGCTACACCTTC.

The chain carries TRBV6-1 and TRBJ1-1, with D perhaps matching TRBD1 (5 bases). V gave up 4 bases and J gave up 6 bases, with 15 bases separating them. Germline values: CDR1 MNHNS, CDR2 SASEGT. This CDR3 is 14 amino acids long. The CDR3 here is CASSASTAGPEAFF. CDR3 nucleotides: TGTGCCAGCAGTGCGTCGACAGCGGGGCCTGAAGCTTTCTTT.

The V gene is TRBV7-9, the J gene TRBJ2-7; 8 positions match TRBD2. CDR1 SEHNR and CDR2 FQNEAQ come from the germline V gene (reference sequence). J was trimmed by 5 bases and V by 1 base; bases with no gene match: 4. The CDR3 spans 14 residues. The CDR3 DNA reads TGTGCCAGCAGCTTAGGAGCGGGGGATGACGAGCAGTACTTC. It is translated as CASSLGAGDDEQYF.

The sample holds a few counts of this clone. The chain carries TRBV5-5 and TRBJ1-2; TRBD1 might be the D (5 bases). This CDR3 is built from 15 residues. The germline gives CDR1 SGHKS, CDR2 YYEKEE (reference sequence). Between the trimmed V and J ends, which lost 1 base and 3 bases, there was a span of 13 bases. The CDR3 reads CASSLLPGVDYGYTF. CDR3 in DNA: TGTGCCAGCAGCTTGTTGCCGGGGGTGGACTATGGCTACACCTTC.

V gene TRBV5-1 combines with J gene TRBJ2-2; the D gene is possibly TRBD1 (5 bases). V gave up 6 bases and J gave up 0 bases, with 15 bases separating them. CDR1 and CDR2 from the germline V gene are SGHRS and YFSETQ. The CDR3 spans 16 residues. CDR3 nucleotide sequence: TGCGCCAGCATCGGTTTCAAGGGGCCGAACACCGGGGAGCTGTTTTTT. Protein product: CASIGFKGPNTGELFF.

The CDR3 loop is CAITGLAGGDEQFF. CDR3 in DNA: TGTGCCATCACCGGACTAGCGGGAGGTGATGAGCAGTTCTTC. The chain recombines TRBV10-3 with TRBJ2-1; TRBD2 matches 14 bases. Looked up from germline, CDR1 is ENHRY and CDR2 is SYGVKD. V trimming: 7 bases; J trimming: 8 bases; junction bases outside the gene matches: 4. This CDR3 is 14 amino acids long.

The V gene is TRBV12-1, the J gene TRBJ1-5. TRBV12-1 corresponds to a pseudogene. This CDR3 is built from 17 residues. The CDR3 DNA follows: TGTGCCAGCAGCTTTGCCCCTCGATTTTTTGCGAGGCAGCCCCAGCATTTT. Its translation: CASSFAPRFFARQPQHF.

The V call is TRBV7-2, the J call TRBJ2-3; no clear D. Germline values: CDR1 SGHTA, CDR2 FQGNSA. Trimming removed 1 base at V and 0 bases at J, with 5 bases between. The CDR3 contains 14 residues. CDR3 nucleotides: TGTGCCAGCAGCTTAGTGCAGAGCACAGATACGCAGTATTTT. Protein: CASSLVQSTDTQYF.

This chain joins TRBV18 and TRBJ2-6, with TRBD2 identical over 13 bases. Per the germline V gene, CDR1 is KGHSH and CDR2 is LQKENI. The CDR3 totals 19 residues. V was pared by 2 bases and J by 2 bases, with 6 bases of the junction left unmatched. CDR3 in amino acids: CASSPKLAGGPAGANVLTF. The CDR3 DNA sequence: TGTGCCAGCTCACCAAAACTAGCGGGAGGGCCGGCTGGGGCCAACGTCCTGACTTTC.

The chain employs TRBV7-9 and TRBJ1-5, with 9 bases fitting TRBD1. V lost 4 bases and J lost 3; bases outside the gene matches: 10. The CDR3 spans 17 residues. The germline V gene has CDR1 SEHNR and CDR2 FQNEAQ (reference sequence). DNA of the CDR3: TGTGCCAGCAGCTACTCATTGGACAGGGGCCACAATCAGCCCCAGCATTTT. Amino acid sequence: CASSYSLDRGHNQPQHF.

The rearrangement joins TRBV5-4 to TRBJ1-1; TRBD1 aligns across 7 bases. J lost 2 bases, V lost 6 bases, and 4 bases had no gene match. Germline CDR1 is SGHNT and CDR2 is YYREEE (reference sequence). There are 13 residues in the CDR3. In nucleotides, the CDR3 is TGTGCCAGCAACCTAGGGGGCAACACTGAAGCTTTCTTT. It encodes CASNLGGNTEAFF.

The CDR3 DNA reads TGTGCCAGCAGCGGGCTAGCGGGAGGTGAGTCCTACGAGCAGTACTTC. It yields the protein CASSGLAGGESYEQYF. J is TRBJ2-7 and V is TRBV5-4, with 11 bases lining up with TRBD2. CDR3 size: 16 residues. In germline, CDR1 is SGHNT, CDR2 YYREEE (reference sequence). The J segment lost 1 base and the V segment lost 4 bases, leaving 7 bases of the junction unmatched.

Only one count was recorded for this clone. The DNA for the CDR3 is TGTGCCAGTAGTATCCTAGCGGGACTTGGCACAGATACGCAGTATTTT. Translating it yields CASSILAGLGTDTQYF. The chain couples TRBV19 to TRBJ2-3; 9 nucleotides match TRBD2. The CDR3 is 16 residues long. The junction had 5 bases not matched to a gene; V was cut back by 3 bases and J by 1 base. Germline loops: CDR1 LNHDA, CDR2 SQIVND (reference sequence).

This sequence joins TRBV7-2 and TRBJ2-2; the D is unclear. Germline-derived CDR1 and CDR2 are SGHTA and FQGNSA. Trimming shortened V by 1 base and J by 0 bases, and 3 bases separated the two germline ends. The CDR3 has 14 amino acids. As DNA, the CDR3 is TGTGCCAGCAGCTTAGTCTCGAACACCGGGGAGCTGTTTTTT. Residues: CASSLVSNTGELFF.

The J gene is TRBJ2-7, the V gene TRBV4-1; 8 nucleotides match TRBD1. There are 15 residues in the CDR3. J was trimmed by 4 bases and V by 3 bases; bases with no gene match: 8. CDR1 is MGHRA, CDR2 YSYEKL, per germline. The DNA of the CDR3 is TGCGCCAGCAGCCACTTGACAGGGGATAAGTACGAGCAGTACTTC. Protein: CASSHLTGDKYEQYF.

The V call is TRBV11-2, the J call TRBJ2-2, with 9 bases matching TRBD1. Trimming took 1 base from V and 6 from J; bases not matched to a gene: 9. The CDR3 contains 17 residues. Germline-derived CDR1 and CDR2 are SGHAT and FQNNGV. This CDR3 is CASSLGGNRGLAGELFF. The CDR3, as DNA: TGTGCCAGCAGCTTAGGGGGGAACAGGGGGCTCGCCGGGGAGCTGTTTTTT.

The chain uses TRBV18 and TRBJ1-2; 7 bases map to TRBD1. Trimming at V came to 4 bases and at J to 2 bases, leaving 4 bases not matched to a gene. CDR1 and CDR2 from the germline V gene are KGHSH and LQKENI. The CDR3 is 14 residues long. Written as DNA, the CDR3 is TGTGCCAGCTCACTACAGGGGAGCAACTATGGCTACACCTTC. This translates into CASSLQGSNYGYTF.